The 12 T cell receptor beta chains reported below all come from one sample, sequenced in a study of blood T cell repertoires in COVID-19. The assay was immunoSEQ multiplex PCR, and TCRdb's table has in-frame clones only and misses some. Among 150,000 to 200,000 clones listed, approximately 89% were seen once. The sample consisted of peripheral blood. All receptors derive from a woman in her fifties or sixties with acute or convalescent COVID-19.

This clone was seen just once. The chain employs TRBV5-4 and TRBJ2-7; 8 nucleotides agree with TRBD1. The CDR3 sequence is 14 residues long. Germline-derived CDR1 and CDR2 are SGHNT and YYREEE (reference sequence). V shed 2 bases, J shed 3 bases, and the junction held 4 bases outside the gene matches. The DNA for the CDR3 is TGTGCCAGCAGCTTCGGACAGGGTTTCTACGAGCAGTACTTC. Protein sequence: CASSFGQGFYEQYF. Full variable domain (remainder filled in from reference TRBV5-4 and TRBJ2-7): ETGVTQSPTHLIKTRGQQVTLRCSSQSGHNTVSWYQQALGQGPQFIFQYYREEENGRGNFPPRFSGLQFPNYSSELNVNALELDDSALYLCASSFGQGFYEQYFGPGTRLTVT.

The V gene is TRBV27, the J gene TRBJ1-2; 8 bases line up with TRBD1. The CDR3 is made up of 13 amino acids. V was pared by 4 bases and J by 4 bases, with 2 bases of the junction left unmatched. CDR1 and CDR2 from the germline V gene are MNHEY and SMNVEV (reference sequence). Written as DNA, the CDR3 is TGTGCCAGCAGTTACAGGGGGACCTATGGCTACACCTTC. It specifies CASSYRGTYGYTF.

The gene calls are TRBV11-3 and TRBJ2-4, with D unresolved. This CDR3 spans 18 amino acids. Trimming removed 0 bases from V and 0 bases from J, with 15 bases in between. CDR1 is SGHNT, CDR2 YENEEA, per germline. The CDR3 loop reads CASSLEILARLAKNIQYF. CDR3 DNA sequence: TGTGCCAGCAGCTTAGAGATTTTGGCACGTTTAGCCAAAAACATTCAGTACTTC. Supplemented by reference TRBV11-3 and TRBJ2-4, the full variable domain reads EAGVVQSPRYKIIEKKQPVAFWCNPISGHNTLYWYLQNLGQGPELLIRYENEEAVDDSQLPKDRFSAERLKGVDSTLKIQPAELGDSAVYLCASSLEILARLAKNIQYFGAGTRLSVL.

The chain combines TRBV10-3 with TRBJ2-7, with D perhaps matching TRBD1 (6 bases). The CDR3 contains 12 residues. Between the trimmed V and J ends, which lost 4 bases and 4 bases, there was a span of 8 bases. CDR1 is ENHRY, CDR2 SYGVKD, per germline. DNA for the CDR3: TGTGCCATCAGTGTAGGGGGATACGAGCAGTACTTC. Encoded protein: CAISVGGYEQYF.

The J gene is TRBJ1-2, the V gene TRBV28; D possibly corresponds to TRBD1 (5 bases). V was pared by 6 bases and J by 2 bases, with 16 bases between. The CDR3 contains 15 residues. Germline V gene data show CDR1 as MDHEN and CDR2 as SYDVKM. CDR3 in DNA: TGTGCCAGCAGACTACAATGGGGCAGAAACTATGGCTACACCTTC. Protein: CASRLQWGRNYGYTF.

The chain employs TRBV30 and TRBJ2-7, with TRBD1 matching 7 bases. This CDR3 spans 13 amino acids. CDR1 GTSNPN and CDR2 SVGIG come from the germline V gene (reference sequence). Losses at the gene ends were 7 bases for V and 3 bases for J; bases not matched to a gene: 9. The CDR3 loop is CASGGAGGYEQYF. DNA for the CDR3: TGTGCCTCAGGGGGAGCAGGGGGCTACGAGCAGTACTTC.

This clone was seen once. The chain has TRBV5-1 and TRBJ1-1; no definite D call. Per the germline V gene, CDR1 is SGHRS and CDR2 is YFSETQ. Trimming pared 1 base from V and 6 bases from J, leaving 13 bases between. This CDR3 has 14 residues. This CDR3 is CASSLLQTSSEAFF. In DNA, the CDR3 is TGCGCCAGCAGCTTGCTGCAGACATCTTCTGAAGCTTTCTTT.

As DNA, the CDR3 is TGTGCCAGCAGCTCCGGAGCGGGGTTTAACACCGGGGAGCTGTTTTTT. It specifies CASSSGAGFNTGELFF. The J gene is TRBJ2-2, the V gene TRBV11-2, with 7 bases identical to TRBD2. The CDR3 spans 16 residues. The germline V gene has CDR1 SGHAT and CDR2 FQNNGV. The J segment lost 2 bases and the V segment lost 4 bases, leaving 7 bases of the junction unmatched.

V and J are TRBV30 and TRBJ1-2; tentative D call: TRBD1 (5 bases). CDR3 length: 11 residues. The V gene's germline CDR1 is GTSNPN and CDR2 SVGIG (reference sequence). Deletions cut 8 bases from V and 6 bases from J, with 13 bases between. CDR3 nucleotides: TGTGCCGGTCTTTCAGGGAATGGCTACACCTTC. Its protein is CAGLSGNGYTF.

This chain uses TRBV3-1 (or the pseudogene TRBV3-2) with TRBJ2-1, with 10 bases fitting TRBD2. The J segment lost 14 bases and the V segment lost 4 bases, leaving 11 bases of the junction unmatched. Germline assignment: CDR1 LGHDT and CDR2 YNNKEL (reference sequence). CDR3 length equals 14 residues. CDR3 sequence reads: CASSPRGGAGGKFF. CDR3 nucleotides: TGTGCCAGCAGCCCGCGGGGGGGAGCGGGAGGGAAGTTCTTC.

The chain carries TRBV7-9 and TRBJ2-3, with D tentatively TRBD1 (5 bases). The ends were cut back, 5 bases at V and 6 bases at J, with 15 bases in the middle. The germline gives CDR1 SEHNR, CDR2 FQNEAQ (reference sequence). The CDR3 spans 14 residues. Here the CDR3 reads CASSDWARADTQYF. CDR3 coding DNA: TGTGCCAGCAGCGACTGGGCCAGGGCGGATACGCAGTATTTT.

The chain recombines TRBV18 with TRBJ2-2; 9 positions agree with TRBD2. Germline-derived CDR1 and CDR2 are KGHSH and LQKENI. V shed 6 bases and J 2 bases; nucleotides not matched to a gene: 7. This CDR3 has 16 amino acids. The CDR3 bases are TGTGCCAGCTCCTGGCTAGCGGGGAGTAACACCGGGGAGCTGTTTTTT. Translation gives CASSWLAGSNTGELFF.